This record looks at one TCR beta chain sequence and its context. Its antigen is unknown. The record originates from a study of CD8 T cells in Susac syndrome. The CDR3 runs to 19 residues. V trimming: 4 bases; J trimming: 0 bases; junction bases outside the gene matches: 14. Germline-derived CDR1 and CDR2 are MGHRA and YSYEKL. CD8+ and CD4+ blood T cells underwent TCR beta sequencing. General observations from the study: The TCR sequencing and HLA analysis in the study involved a relatively small number of individuals, as the study acknowledged.

It was with random hexamers that about 0.45 to 1 ug RNA was reverse transcribed. It was immunoSEQ multiplex PCR that amplified TCR beta CDR3 across 54 Vbeta and 13 Jbeta. TCRdb re-analysed the immunoSEQ multiplex PCR reads in MiXCR, keeping a single row per CDR3 protein. Here the sample spans approximately 280,000 distinct CDR3 sequences, 70% to 90% being singletons. The sample comprised CD8+ T cells from PBMCs. This receptor was identified in a human donor with multiple sclerosis. The genes are TRBV4-1 and TRBJ2-7; 11 nucleotides line up with TRBD2. This CDR3 reads CASSRNPGTSGRLSYEQYF. CDR3 sequence (DNA): TGCGCCAGCAGCCGAAATCCCGGGACTAGCGGAAGACTCTCCTACGAGCAGTACTTC.